Listed here is a single T cell receptor (beta chain). Its antigen is undetermined. This record comes from a study of shared clonotypes between healthy human individuals. About the research overall: Each donor contributed plates that comprised three CD4 naive, three CD4 memory, two CD8 naive and one CD8 memory. Overall study findings and caveats: What naive subsets generally showed was a larger estimated richness than memory subsets showed.

The split of CD4+ cells yielded CD45RA+ naive and CD45RA-negative memory subsets. Repertoires were generated with immunoSEQ multiplex PCR, while TCRdb's copy carries only in-frame clones and drops some. The data contain around 2.5 million clones, more than 85% of them singletons. CDR3 length equals 14 residues. Trimming took 5 bases from V and 7 from J; bases not matched to a gene: 8. Germline assignment: CDR1 LNHDA and CDR2 SQIVND (reference sequence). The rearrangement uses TRBV19 and TRBJ1-5; TRBD1 aligns across 7 bases. This TCR was sampled from a young man in good health. Some clones in this sample may be carry-over from other donors' samples. Source material: naive CD4+ T cells from PBMCs. The subset: CD45RA+ positively selected. CDR3 coding DNA: TGTGCCAGTAGTGGACAGGCTGTCAGGCAGCCCCAGCATTTT. Its protein product is CASSGQAVRQPQHF.